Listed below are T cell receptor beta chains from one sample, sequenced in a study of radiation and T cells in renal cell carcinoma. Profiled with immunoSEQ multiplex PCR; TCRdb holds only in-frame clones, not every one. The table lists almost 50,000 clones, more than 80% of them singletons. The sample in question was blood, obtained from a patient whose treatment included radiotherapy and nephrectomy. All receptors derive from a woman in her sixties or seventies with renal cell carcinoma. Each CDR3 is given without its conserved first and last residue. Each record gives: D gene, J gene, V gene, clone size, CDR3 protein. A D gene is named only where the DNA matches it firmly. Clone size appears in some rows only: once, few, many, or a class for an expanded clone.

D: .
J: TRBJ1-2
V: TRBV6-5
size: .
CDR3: ASSTGTEGSGYT

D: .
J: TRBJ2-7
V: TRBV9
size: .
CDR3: ASSVDQGTYEQY

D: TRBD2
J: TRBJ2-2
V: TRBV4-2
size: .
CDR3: ASSQEGTSGGNTGELF

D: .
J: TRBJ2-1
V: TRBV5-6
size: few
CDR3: ASSSYNEQF

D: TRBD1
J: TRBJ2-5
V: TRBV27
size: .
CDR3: ASRARTGVGQETQY

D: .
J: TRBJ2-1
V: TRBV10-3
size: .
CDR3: AISPDTGTREQF

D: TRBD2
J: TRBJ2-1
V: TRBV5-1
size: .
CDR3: ASSLATSGGSNEQF

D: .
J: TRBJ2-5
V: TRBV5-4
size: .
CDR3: ASSLAVGTGETQY

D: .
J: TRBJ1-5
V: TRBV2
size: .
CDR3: ASSTGTYSNQPQH

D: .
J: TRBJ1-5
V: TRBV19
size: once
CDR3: ASSIDGSSNQPQH

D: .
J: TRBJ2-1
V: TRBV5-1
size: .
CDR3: ASSVQSVVLNNEQF

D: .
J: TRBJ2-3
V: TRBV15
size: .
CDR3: ATSRVPGLDTQY

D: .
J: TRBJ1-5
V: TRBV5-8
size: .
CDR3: ASSFGNQPQH

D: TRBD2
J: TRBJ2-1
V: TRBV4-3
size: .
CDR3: ASSQDLLAGAHEQF

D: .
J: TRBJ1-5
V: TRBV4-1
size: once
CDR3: ASSQVVRSNQPQH

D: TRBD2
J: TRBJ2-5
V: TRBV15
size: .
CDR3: ATSRGLAGQETQY

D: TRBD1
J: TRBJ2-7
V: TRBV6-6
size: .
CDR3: ASSTQTGSEQY

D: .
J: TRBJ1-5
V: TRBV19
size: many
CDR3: ASSSGVGQPQH

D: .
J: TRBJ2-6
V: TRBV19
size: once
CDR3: AGGGANVLT

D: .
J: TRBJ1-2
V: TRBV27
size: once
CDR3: ASRGIGTLYGYT

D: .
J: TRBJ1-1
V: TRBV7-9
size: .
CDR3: ASSLDQNTEAF

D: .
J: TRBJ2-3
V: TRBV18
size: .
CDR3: ASSPGLRVADTQY

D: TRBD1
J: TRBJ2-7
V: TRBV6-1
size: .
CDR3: ASSQGTDFYEQY

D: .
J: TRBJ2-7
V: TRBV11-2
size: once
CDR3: ASSLDPNRVDEQY

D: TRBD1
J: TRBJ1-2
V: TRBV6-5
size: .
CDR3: AARQGMNYGYT

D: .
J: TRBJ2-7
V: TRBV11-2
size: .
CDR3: ASSLDFGQAYEQY

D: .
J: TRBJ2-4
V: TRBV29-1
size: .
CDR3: SVEVLRGPGMRNIQY

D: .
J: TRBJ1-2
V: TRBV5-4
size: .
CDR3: ASSFKGGISRLSMEGYT

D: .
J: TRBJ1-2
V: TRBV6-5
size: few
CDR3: ASSPTGNYGYT

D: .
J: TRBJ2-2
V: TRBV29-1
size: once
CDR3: SAGLMTGELF

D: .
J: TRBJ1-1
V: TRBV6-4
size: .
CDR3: ASSEQGFGTEAF

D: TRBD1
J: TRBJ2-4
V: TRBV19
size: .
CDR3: ASRYRQGAKNIQY

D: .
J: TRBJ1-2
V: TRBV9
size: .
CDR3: ASSVEGNYGHT

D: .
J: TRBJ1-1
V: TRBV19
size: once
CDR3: ASSIRFTNTEAF

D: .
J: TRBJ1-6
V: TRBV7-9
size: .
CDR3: ASTGRDLGSPLH

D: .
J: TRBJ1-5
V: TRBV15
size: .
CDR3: ATSGQGNQPQH

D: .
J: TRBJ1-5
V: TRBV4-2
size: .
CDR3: ASSQEVGGRGNQPQH

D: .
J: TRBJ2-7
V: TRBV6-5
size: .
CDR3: ASSYSTGNYEQY

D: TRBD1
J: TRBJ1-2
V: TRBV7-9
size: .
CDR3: ASSPRQGLYGYT

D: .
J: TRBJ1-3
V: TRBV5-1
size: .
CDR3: ASSLAAIRGAGNTIY

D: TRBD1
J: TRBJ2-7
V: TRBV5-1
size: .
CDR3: ASSRDPGTGGYEQY